This TCR beta chain was identified in a study of CD4 and CD8 cells across lung adenocarcinoma regions. TCRdb used MiXCR to reprocess the PCR reads, holding one entry per CDR3 protein. The sample contains some 20,000 distinct CDR3 sequences, about 43% of which appear only once. About this clonotype: The junction differs from germline at one of its ends, possibly a read error.

Localized lung adenocarcinoma, a non-small cell lung cancer, affected the donors. Sequencing was performed on CD4+ T cells from the margin of a lung tumor. The receptor was isolated from a male donor with lung adenocarcinoma. The CD4 and CD8 labels of this study may be unreliable.

The CDR3 protein is CASSAGRGGSDQDTQYF. The CDR3 DNA is TGTGCCAGCAGTGCGGGCCGAGGGGGTTCTGACCAAGATACCCAGTACTTC. The rearrangement uses TRBV27 and TRBJ2-5; perhaps TRBD1 as D (6 bases). Germline CDR1 MNHEY, CDR2 SMNVEV (reference sequence). This CDR3 contains 17 residues.